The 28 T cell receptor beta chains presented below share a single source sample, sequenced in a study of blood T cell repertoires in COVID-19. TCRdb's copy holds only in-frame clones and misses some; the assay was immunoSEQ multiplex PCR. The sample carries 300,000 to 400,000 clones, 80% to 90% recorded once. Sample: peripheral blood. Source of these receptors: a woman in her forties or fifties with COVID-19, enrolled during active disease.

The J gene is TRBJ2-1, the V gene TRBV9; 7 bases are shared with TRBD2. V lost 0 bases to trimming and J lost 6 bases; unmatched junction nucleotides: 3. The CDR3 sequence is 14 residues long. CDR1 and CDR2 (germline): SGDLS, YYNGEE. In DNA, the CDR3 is TGTGCCAGCAGCGTAGGACTAGCATCCAATGAGCAGTTCTTC. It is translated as CASSVGLASNEQFF.

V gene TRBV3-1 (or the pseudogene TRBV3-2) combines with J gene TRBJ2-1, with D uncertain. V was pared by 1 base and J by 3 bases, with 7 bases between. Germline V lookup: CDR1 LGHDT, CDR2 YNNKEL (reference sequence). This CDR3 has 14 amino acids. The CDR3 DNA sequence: TGTGCCAGCAGCCAAGTACTACACTACAATGAGCAGTTCTTC. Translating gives CASSQVLHYNEQFF.

The chain's CDR3 is CTSSQDRLAGGPGTGELFF. In DNA form, the CDR3 reads TGCACCAGCAGCCAAGATAGGCTAGCGGGAGGGCCGGGGACCGGGGAGCTGTTTTTT. This sequence joins TRBV1 and TRBJ2-2; the table gives TRBD2 as D, unverified against the DNA. TRBV1 is deemed a pseudogene. The CDR3 is 19 amino acids.

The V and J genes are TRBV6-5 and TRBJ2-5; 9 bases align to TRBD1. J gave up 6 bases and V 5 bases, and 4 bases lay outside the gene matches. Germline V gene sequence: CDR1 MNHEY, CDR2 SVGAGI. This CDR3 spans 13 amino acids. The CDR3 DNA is TGTGCCAGCAGTAAACAGGGGGCGCAGACCCAGTACTTC. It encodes CASSKQGAQTQYF.

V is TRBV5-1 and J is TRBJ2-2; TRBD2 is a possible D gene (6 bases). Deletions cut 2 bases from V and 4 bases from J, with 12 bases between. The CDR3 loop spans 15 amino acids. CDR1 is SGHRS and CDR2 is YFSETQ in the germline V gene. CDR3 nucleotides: TGCGCCAGCAGCTTTCGGGGGAAAGGCACCGGGGAGCTGTTTTTT. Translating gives CASSFRGKGTGELFF.

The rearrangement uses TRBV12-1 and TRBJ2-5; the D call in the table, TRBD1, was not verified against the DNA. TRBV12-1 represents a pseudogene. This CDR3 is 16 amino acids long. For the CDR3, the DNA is TGTGCCAGCAGCTCCCCGGACAGGGCTTCGGGGGAGACCCAGTACTTC. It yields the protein CASSSPDRASGETQYF.

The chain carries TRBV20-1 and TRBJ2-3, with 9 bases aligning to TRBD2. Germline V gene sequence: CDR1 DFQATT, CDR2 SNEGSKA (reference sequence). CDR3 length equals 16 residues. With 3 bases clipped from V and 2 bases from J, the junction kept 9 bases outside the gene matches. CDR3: CSASRLTSGVTDTQYF. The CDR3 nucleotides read TGCAGTGCTAGTCGGTTGACTAGCGGTGTCACAGATACGCAGTATTTT.

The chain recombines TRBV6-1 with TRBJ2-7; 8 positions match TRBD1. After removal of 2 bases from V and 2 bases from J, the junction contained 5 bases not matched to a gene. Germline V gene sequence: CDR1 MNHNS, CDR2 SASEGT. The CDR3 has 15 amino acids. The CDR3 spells CASSERPGGAYEQYF. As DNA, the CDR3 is TGTGCCAGCAGTGAACGGCCAGGGGGCGCCTACGAGCAGTACTTC.

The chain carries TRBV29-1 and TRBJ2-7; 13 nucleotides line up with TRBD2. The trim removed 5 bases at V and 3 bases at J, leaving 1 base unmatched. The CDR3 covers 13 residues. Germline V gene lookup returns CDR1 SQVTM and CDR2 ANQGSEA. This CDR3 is CSVRTSGSYEQYF. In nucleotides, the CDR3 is TGCAGCGTTCGGACTAGCGGGAGCTACGAGCAGTACTTC.

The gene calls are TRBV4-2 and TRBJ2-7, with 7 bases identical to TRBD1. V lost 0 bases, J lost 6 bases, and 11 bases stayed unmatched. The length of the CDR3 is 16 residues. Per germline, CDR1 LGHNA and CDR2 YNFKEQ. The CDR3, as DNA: TGTGCCAGCAGCCAAGAGGTGCGCAGGGGGTTGGTCGAGCAGTACTTC. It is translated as CASSQEVRRGLVEQYF.

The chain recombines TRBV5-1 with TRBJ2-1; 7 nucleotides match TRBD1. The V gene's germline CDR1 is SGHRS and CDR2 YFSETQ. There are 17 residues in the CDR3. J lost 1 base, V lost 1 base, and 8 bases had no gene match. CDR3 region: CASSLYSGGISYNEQFF. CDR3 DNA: TGCGCCAGCAGCTTGTATTCAGGGGGTATTTCCTACAATGAGCAGTTCTTC.

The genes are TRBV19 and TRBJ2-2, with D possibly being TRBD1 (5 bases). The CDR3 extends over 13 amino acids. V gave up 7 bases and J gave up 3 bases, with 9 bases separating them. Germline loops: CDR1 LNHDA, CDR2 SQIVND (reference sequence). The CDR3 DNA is TGTGCCAGTACTCCAGGGTACACCGGGGAGCTGTTTTTT. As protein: CASTPGYTGELFF.

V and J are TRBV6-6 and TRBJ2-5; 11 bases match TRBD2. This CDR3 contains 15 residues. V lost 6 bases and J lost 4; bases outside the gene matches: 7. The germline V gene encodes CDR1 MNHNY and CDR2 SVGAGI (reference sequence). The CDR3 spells CASSNIGLAGETQYF. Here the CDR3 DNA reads TGTGCCAGCAGCAATATCGGACTAGCGGGAGAGACCCAGTACTTC.

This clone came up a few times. Here the CDR3 reads CAWSRGLVDQPQHF. The CDR3 nucleotides are TGTGCCTGGAGTCGAGGACTAGTAGATCAGCCCCAGCATTTT. The chain combines TRBV30 with TRBJ1-5; no clear D gene. This CDR3 is 14 amino acids long. The ends were cut back, 2 bases at V and 5 bases at J, with 13 bases in the middle. Germline loops: CDR1 GTSNPN, CDR2 SVGIG (reference sequence).

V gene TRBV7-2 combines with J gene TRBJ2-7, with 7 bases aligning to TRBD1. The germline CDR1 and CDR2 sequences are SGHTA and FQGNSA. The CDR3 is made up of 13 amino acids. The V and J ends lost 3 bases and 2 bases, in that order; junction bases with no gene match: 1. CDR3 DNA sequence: TGTGCCAGCAGCTTCGGGACAGCCTACGAGCAGTACTTC. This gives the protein CASSFGTAYEQYF. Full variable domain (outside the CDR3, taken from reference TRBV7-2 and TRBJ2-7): GAGVSQSPSNKVTEKGKDVELRCDPISGHTALYWYRQSLGQGLEFLIYFQGNSAPDKSGLPSDRFSAERTGGSVSTLTIQRTQQEDSAVYLCASSFGTAYEQYFGPGTRLTVT.

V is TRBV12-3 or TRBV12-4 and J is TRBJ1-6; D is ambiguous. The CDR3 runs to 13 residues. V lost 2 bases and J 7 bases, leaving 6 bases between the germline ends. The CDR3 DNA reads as TGTGCCAGCAGTTTAACCCTAAATTCACCCCTCCACTTT. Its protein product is CASSLTLNSPLHF.

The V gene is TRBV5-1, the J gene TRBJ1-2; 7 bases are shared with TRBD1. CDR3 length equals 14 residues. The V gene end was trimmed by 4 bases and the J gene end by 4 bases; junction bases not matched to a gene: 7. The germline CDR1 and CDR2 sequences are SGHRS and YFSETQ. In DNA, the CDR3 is TGCGCCAGCAGCGAAAAACAGGGGACCTATGGCTACACCTTC. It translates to CASSEKQGTYGYTF.

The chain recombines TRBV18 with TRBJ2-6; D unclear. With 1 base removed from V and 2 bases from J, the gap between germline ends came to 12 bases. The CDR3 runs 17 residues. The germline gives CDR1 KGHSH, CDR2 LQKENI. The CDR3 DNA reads TGTGCCAGCTCACCACTTGCGTCCCGCGCTGGGGCCAACGTCCTGACTTTC. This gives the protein CASSPLASRAGANVLTF.

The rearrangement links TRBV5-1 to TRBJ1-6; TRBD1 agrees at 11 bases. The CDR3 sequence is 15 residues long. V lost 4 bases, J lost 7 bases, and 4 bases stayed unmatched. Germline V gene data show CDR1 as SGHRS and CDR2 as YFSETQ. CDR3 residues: CASSDGTGGNSPLHF. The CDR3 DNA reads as TGCGCCAGCAGCGATGGGACAGGGGGAAATTCACCCCTCCACTTT.

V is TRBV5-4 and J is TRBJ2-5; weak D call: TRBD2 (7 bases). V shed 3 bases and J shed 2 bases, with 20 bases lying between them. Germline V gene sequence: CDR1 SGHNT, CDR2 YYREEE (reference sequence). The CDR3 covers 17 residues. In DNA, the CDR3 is TGTGCCAGCAGCTCCGTCTGGGGAGGGAGGGGGCAAGAGACCCAGTACTTC. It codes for CASSSVWGGRGQETQYF.

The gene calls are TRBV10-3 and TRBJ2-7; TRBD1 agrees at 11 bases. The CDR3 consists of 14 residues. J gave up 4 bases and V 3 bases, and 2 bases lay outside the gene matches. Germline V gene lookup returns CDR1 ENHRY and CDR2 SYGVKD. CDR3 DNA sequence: TGTGCCATCAGTGACGGGACAGGGGGATACGAGCAGTACTTC. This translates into CAISDGTGGYEQYF.

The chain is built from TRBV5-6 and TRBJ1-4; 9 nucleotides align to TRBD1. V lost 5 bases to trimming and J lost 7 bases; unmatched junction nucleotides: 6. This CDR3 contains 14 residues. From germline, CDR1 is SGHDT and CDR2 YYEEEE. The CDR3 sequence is CASSLQGAFEKLFF. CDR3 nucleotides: TGTGCCAGCAGTTTACAGGGGGCGTTTGAAAAACTGTTTTTT.

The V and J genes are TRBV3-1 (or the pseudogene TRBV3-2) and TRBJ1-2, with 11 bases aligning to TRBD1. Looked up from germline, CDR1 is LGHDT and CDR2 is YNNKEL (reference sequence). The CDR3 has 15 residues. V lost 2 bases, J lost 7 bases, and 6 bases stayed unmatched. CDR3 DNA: TGTGCCAGCAGCCAATACGGGACAGGGGGATTTGGCTACACCTTC. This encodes CASSQYGTGGFGYTF.

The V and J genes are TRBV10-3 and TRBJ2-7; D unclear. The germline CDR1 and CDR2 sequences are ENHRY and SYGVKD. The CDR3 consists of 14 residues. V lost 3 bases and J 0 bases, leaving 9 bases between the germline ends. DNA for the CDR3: TGTGCCATCAGTGACCTACTTAACTCCTACGAGCAGTACTTC. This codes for CAISDLLNSYEQYF.

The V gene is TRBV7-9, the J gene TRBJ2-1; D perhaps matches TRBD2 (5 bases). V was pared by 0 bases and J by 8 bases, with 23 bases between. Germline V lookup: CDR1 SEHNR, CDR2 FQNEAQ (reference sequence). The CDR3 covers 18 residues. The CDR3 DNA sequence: TGTGCCAGCAGCTTAGCCCGCCGGGGTTCCCCCCTTAGTGATGAGCAGTTCTTC. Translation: CASSLARRGSPLSDEQFF.

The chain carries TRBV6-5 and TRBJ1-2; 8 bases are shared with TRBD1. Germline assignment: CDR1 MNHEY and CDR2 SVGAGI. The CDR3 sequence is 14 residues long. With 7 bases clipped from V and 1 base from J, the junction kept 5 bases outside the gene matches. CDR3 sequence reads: CASTRTGFNYGYTF. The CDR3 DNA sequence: TGTGCCAGCACCCGGACAGGGTTTAACTATGGCTACACCTTC.

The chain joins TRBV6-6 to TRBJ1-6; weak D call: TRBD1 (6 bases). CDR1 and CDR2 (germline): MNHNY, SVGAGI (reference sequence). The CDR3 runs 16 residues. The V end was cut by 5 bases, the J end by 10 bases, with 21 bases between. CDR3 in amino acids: CASSPRDTLHMSPLHF. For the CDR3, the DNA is TGTGCCAGCAGTCCCAGGGACACCCTACACATGTCACCCCTCCACTTT.

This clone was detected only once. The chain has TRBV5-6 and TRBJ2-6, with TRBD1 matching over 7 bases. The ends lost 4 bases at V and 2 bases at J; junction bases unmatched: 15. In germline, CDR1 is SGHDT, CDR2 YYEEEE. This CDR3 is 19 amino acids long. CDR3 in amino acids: CASSAPGQSGIPGANVLTF. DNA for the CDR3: TGTGCCAGCAGCGCCCCGGGACAGTCAGGTATACCTGGGGCCAACGTCCTGACTTTC.